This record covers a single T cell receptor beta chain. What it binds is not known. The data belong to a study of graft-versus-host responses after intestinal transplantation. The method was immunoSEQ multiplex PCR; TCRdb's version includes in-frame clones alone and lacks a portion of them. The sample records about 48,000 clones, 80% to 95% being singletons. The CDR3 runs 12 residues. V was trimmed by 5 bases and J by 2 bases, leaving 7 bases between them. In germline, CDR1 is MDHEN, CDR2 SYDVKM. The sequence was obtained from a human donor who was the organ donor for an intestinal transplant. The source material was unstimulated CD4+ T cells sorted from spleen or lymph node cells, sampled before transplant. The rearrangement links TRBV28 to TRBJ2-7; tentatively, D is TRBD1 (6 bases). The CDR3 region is CASSRTAYEQYF. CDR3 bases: TGTGCCAGCAGTCGGACAGCCTACGAGCAGTACTTC.